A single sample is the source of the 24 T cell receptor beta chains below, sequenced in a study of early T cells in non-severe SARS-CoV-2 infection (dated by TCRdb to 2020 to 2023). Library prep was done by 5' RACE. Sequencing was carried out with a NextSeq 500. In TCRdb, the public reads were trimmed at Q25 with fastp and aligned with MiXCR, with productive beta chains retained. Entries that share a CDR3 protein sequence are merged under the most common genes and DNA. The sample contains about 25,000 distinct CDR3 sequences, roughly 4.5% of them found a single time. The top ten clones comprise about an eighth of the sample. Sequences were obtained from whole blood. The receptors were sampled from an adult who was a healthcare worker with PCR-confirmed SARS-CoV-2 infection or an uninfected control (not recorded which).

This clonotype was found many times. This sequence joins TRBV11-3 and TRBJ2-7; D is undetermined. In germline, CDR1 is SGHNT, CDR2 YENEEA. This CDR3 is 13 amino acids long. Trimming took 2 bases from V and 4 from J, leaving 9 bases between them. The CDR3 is CASSLSHKYEQYF. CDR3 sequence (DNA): TGTGCCAGCAGCTTATCCCACAAGTACGAGCAGTACTTC.

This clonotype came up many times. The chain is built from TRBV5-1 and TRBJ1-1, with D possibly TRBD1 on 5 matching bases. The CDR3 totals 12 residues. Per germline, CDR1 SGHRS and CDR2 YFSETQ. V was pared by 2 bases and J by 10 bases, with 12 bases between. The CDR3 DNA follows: TGCGCCAGCAGCTTAGCCGAGGGGCTAGCTTTCTTT. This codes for CASSLAEGLAFF.

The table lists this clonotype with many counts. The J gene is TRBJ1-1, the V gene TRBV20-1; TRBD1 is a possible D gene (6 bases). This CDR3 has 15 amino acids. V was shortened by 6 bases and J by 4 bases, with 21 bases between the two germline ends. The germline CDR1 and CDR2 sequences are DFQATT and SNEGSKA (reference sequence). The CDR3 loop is CSASDSGVGFTEAFF. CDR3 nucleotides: TGCAGTGCAAGCGACTCAGGGGTTGGTTTCACTGAAGCTTTCTTT.

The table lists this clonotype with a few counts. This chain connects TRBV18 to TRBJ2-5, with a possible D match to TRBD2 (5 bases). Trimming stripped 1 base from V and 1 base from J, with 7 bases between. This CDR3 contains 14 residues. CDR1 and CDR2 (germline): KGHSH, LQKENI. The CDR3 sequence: CASSPLGAQETQYF. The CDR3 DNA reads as TGTGCCAGCTCACCACTGGGAGCCCAAGAGACCCAGTACTTC.

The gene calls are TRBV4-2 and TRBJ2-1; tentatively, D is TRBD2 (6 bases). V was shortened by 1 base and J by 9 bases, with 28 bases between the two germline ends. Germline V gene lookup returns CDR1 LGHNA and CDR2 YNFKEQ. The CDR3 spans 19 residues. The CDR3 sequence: CASSQVGRGMQPGPGEQFF. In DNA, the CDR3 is TGTGCCAGCAGCCAAGTAGGACGGGGGATGCAGCCGGGTCCGGGTGAGCAGTTCTTC.

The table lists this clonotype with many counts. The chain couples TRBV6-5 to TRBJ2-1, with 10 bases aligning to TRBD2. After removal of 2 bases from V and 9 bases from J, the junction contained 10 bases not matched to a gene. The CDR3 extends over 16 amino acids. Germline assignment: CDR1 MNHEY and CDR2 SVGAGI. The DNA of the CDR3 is TGTGCCAGCAGTTACGCTTCTAGCGGGAGTATCGGTGAGCAGTTCTTC. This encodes CASSYASSGSIGEQFF.

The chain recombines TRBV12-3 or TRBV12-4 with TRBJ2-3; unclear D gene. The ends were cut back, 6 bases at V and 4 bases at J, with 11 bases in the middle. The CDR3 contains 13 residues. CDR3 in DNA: TGTGCCAGCAGCGGATCTAGGCCAGATACGCAGTATTTT. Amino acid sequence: CASSGSRPDTQYF.

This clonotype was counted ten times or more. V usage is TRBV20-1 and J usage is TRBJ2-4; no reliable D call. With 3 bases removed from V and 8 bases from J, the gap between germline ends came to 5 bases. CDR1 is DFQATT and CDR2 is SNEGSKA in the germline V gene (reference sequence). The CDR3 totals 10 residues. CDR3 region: CSASLDIQYF. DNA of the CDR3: TGCAGTGCTAGTCTGGACATTCAGTACTTC.

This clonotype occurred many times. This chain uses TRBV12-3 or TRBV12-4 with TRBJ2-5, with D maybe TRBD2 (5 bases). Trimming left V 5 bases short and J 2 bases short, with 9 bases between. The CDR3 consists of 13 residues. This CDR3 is CASSTSRQETQYF. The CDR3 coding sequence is TGTGCCAGCAGTACTAGTAGACAAGAGACCCAGTACTTC.

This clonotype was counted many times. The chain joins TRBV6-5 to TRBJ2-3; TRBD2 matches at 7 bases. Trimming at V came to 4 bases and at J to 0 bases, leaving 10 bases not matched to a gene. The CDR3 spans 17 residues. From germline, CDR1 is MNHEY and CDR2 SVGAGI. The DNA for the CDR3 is TGTGCCAGCAGTTTTCCCGTGGGAGGGGTGAGCACAGATACGCAGTATTTT. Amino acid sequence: CASSFPVGGVSTDTQYF.

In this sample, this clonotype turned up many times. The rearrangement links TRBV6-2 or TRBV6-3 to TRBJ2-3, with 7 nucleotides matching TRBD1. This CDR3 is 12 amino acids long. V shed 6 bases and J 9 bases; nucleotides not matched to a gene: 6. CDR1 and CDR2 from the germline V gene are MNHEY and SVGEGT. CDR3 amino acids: CASRTGVGTQYF. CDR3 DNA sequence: TGTGCCAGCAGAACAGGGGTAGGCACGCAGTATTTT.

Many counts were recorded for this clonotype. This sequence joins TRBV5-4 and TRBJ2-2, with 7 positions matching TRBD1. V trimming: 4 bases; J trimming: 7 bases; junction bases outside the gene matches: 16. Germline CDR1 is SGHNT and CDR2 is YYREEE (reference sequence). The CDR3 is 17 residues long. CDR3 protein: CASSPPTLQGRSGELFF. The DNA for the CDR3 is TGTGCCAGCAGCCCACCTACTTTACAGGGGAGAAGCGGGGAGCTGTTTTTT. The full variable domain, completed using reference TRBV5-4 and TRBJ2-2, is ETGVTQSPTHLIKTRGQQVTLRCSSQSGHNTVSWYQQALGQGPQFIFQYYREEENGRGNFPPRFSGLQFPNYSSELNVNALELDDSALYLCASSPPTLQGRSGELFFGEGSRLTVL.

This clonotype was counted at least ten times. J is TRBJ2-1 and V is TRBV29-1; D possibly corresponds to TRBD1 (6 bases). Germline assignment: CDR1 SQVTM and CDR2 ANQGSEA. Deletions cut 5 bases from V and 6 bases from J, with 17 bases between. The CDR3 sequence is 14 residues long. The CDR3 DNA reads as TGCAGCGTTACAGAAGGGGGAGTAATCAATGAGCAGTTCTTC. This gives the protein CSVTEGGVINEQFF.

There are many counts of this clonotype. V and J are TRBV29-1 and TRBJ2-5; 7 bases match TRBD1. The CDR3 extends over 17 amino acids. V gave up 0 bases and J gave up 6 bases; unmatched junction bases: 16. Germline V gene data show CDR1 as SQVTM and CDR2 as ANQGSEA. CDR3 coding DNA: TGCAGCGTTGAAGATCGGGTCACACAGGGGTTAGTCAAGACCCAGTACTTC. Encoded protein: CSVEDRVTQGLVKTQYF.

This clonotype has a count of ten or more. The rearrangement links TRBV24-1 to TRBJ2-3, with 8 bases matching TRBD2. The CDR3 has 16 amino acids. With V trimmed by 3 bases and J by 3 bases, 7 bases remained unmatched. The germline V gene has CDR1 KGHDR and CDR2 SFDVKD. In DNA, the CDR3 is TGTGCCACCAGTGATCCGGGACTAGGCGGGACAGATACGCAGTATTTT. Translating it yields CATSDPGLGGTDTQYF.

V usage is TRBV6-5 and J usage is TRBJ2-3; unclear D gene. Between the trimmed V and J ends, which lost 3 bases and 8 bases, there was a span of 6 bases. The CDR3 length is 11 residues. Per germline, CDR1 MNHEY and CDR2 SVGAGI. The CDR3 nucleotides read TGTGCCAGCAGTTATCATGGTACGCAGTATTTT. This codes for CASSYHGTQYF.

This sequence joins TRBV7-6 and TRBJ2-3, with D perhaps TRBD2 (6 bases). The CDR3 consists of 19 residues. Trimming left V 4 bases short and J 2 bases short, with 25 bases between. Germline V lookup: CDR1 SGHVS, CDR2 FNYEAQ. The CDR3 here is CASSSKTPGGERATDTQYF. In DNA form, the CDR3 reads TGTGCCAGCAGCTCCAAAACTCCAGGAGGGGAGAGGGCCACAGATACGCAGTATTTT. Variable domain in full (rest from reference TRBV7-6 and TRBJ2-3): GAGVSQSPRYKVTKRGQDVALRCDPISGHVSLYWYRQALGQGPEFLTYFNYEAQQDKSGLPNDRFSAERPEGSISTLTIQRTEQRDSAMYRCASSSKTPGGERATDTQYFGPGTRLTVL.

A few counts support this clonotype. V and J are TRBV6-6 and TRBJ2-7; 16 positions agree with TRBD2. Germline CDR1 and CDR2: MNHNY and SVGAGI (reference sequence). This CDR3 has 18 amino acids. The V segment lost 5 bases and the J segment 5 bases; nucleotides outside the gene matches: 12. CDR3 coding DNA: TGTGCCAGCAGTACCGGGACTAGCGGGAGGGGCGTTGTTCACGAGCAGTACTTC. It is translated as CASSTGTSGRGVVHEQYF.

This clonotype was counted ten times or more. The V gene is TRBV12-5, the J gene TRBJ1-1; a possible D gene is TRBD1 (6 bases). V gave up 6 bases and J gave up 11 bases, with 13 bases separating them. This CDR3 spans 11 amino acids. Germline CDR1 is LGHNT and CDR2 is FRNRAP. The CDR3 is CASGVRDMAFF. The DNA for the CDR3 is TGTGCTAGTGGGGTACGGGACATGGCTTTCTTT.

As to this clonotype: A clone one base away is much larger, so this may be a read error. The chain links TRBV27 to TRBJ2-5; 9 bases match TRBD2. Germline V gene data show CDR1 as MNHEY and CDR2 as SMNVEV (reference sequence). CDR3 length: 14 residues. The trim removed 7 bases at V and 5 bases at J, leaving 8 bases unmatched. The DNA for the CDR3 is TGTGCCAGCAACCTAGCGGGATCCGGGGAGACCCAGTACTTC. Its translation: CASNLAGSGETQYF.

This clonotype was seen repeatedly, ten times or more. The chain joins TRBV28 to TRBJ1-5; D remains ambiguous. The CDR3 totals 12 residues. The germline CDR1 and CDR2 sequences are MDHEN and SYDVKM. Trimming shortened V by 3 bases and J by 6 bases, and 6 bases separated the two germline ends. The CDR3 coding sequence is TGTGCCAGCAGTTTCATGCTTCAGCCCCAGCATTTT. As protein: CASSFMLQPQHF.

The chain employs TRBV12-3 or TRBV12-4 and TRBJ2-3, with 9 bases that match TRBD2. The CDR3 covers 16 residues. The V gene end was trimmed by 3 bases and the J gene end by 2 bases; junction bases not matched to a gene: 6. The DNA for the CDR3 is TGTGCCAGCAGTTTGGGACTAGCCCGTGCCACAGATACGCAGTATTTT. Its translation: CASSLGLARATDTQYF.

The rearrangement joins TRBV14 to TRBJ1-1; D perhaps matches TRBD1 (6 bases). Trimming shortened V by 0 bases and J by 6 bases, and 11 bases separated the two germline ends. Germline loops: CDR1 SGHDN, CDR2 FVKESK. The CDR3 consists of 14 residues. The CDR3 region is CASSQDYRVSEAFF. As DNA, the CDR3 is TGTGCCAGCAGCCAAGATTACAGGGTCTCTGAAGCTTTCTTT.

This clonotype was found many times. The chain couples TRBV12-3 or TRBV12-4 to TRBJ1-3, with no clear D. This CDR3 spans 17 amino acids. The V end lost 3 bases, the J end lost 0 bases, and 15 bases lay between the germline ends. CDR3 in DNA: TGTGCCAGCAGTTTTCTGTTCACTCGCGGCTCTGGAAACACCATATATTTT. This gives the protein CASSFLFTRGSGNTIYF.